Following are 25 T cell receptor beta chains from one sample sequenced in a study of regulatory T cells in long-lasting Graves disease. To make TCR beta libraries, researchers used iRepertoire HTBI primers and Arm-PCR of CDR3 regions. TCRdb recomputed calls from the multiplex PCR reads with MiXCR, one row per CDR3 protein. The data hold about 240,000 distinct CDR3 sequences, with 20% observed a single time. Time point: newly diagnosed GD, antithyroid drugs for less than 3 months. The authors made the TCR library using RNA they extracted from PBMCs. The sample here was peripheral blood mononuclear cells (PBMCs), taken at new diagnosis, from a patient treated with antithyroid drugs. The source of these receptors is a female donor with Graves disease.

This clonotype was counted many times. J is TRBJ2-1 and V is TRBV5-1; TRBD2 matches 8 bases. Germline V gene lookup returns CDR1 SGHRS and CDR2 YFSETQ. J gave up 7 bases and V 0 bases, and 9 bases lay outside the gene matches. This CDR3 is 16 amino acids long. The CDR3 sequence is CASSLALTSGRNEQFF. The CDR3 coding sequence is TGCGCCAGCAGCTTGGCCTTAACTAGCGGAAGAAATGAGCAGTTCTTC.

The chain employs TRBV20-1 and TRBJ2-2, with a possible D match to TRBD1 (5 bases). Trimming removed 0 bases from V and 1 base from J, with 6 bases in between. Germline assignment: CDR1 DFQATT and CDR2 SNEGSKA (reference sequence). The CDR3 runs 14 residues. Here the CDR3 reads CSARDQGNTGELFF. The CDR3 coding sequence is TGCAGTGCTAGAGATCAGGGGAACACCGGGGAGCTGTTTTTT.

This clonotype appeared many times. This chain connects TRBV7-9 to TRBJ1-2; D unclear. Between the trimmed V and J ends, which lost 1 base and 8 bases, there was a span of 11 bases. The CDR3 is 13 amino acids. The germline V gene has CDR1 SEHNR and CDR2 FQNEAQ (reference sequence). CDR3 DNA: TGTGCCAGCAGCTTAGTGAGCCCTAGAGGCTACACCTTC. This codes for CASSLVSPRGYTF.

This clonotype was observed many times. The V and J genes are TRBV7-8 and TRBJ2-7; D not certain. V was pared by 2 bases and J by 6 bases, with 11 bases between. The CDR3 extends over 13 amino acids. Germline V gene sequence: CDR1 SGHVS, CDR2 FQNEAQ. The CDR3 sequence: CASSLRAPPEQYF. CDR3 nucleotide sequence: TGTGCCAGCAGCTTAAGGGCACCCCCCGAGCAGTACTTC.

This clonotype was picked up many times. The CDR3 sequence: CASSFLGGEQFF. Here the CDR3 DNA reads TGTGCCAGCAGTTTCCTCGGGGGCGAGCAGTTCTTC. This chain links TRBV7-2 with TRBJ2-1; D may be TRBD1 or TRBD2 (6 bases each). CDR3 length equals 12 residues. The germline V and J ends were trimmed by 6 bases and 10 bases, with 13 bases remaining between them. Per germline, CDR1 SGHTA and CDR2 FQGNSA.

The V gene is TRBV4-3, the J gene TRBJ1-4, with D unresolved. The germline CDR1 and CDR2 sequences are LGHNA and YSLEER. The CDR3 is 16 residues long. V lost 0 bases to trimming and J lost 1 base, with 9 bases between them. Here the CDR3 DNA reads TGCGCCAGCAGCCAAGATCCTGACGGAACTAATGAAAAACTGTTTTTT. This translates into CASSQDPDGTNEKLFF.

This clonotype has ten or more counts. CDR3 amino acids: CASSVTGNYGYTF. The CDR3 bases are TGTGCCAGCAGTGTGACAGGAAACTATGGCTACACCTTC. This chain links TRBV6-2 or TRBV6-3 with TRBJ1-2, with D perhaps matching TRBD1 (6 bases). Trimming took off 5 bases at V and 2 bases at J, with 9 bases between the two ends. This CDR3 has 13 residues. Germline lookup yields CDR1 MNHEY and CDR2 SVGEGT.

This clonotype was counted ten times or more. This chain links TRBV28 with TRBJ1-5; 11 nucleotides align to TRBD1. V lost 5 bases, J lost 5 bases, and 14 bases stayed unmatched. The CDR3 length is 18 residues. Germline V gene data show CDR1 as MDHEN and CDR2 as SYDVKM. Here the CDR3 DNA reads TGTGCCAGCAGTCCATCGCCCTACAGGACAGGGGGCGATCAGCCCCAGCATTTT. It encodes CASSPSPYRTGGDQPQHF.

Details on this clonotype: This likely traces to a read error, being one base from a far larger clone. The chain uses TRBV2 and TRBJ2-4, with 9 positions matching TRBD1. Near its end, the DNA agrees better with TRBJ2-1, so the J call may be wrong. This CDR3 contains 15 residues. The germline gives CDR1 SNHLY, CDR2 FYNNEI. The CDR3: CASSPAGTGRYEQFF. CDR3 coding DNA: TGTGCCAGCAGTCCCGCCGGGACAGGGCGCTACGAGCAGTTCTTC.

The CDR3 DNA is TGTGCCAGCGAGCGTGGCGGGGGGGCCTCAGAGACCCAGTACTTC. Protein product: CASERGGGASETQYF. V gene TRBV2 combines with J gene TRBJ2-5; 9 bases are shared with TRBD2. CDR3 length: 15 residues. V was clipped by 8 bases and J by 4 bases; unmatched bases: 11. Germline V gene lookup returns CDR1 SNHLY and CDR2 FYNNEI.

There are a few counts of this clonotype. The rearrangement uses TRBV4-1 and TRBJ2-6; 9 nucleotides line up with TRBD1. Germline-derived CDR1 and CDR2 are MGHRA and YSYEKL. V gave up 5 bases and J gave up 0 bases; unmatched junction bases: 8. The CDR3 length is 18 residues. In DNA, the CDR3 is TGCGCCAGCAGCTTCTTGGGACAGGGCATCTCTGGGGCCAACGTCCTGACTTTC. Amino acids: CASSFLGQGISGANVLTF.

This clonotype was recorded many times. This chain links TRBV20-1 with TRBJ2-1, with 9 bases that match TRBD2. With V trimmed by 1 base and J by 9 bases, 7 bases remained unmatched. The CDR3 length is 14 residues. Per germline, CDR1 DFQATT and CDR2 SNEGSKA (reference sequence). CDR3 sequence: CSARGGGGVGEQFF. CDR3 nucleotide sequence: TGCAGTGCTAGAGGAGGCGGGGGGGTTGGTGAGCAGTTCTTC.

There are a few counts of this clonotype. The rearrangement uses TRBV28 and TRBJ2-6; D ambiguous. This CDR3 contains 16 residues. V was cut by 5 bases and J by 0 bases, with 11 bases left in between. Germline values: CDR1 MDHEN, CDR2 SYDVKM. The DNA of the CDR3 is TGTGCCAGCAGTCATCGGTGGGGCTCTGGGGCCAACGTCCTGACTTTC. Its translation: CASSHRWGSGANVLTF.

The rearrangement joins TRBV12-5 to TRBJ1-5; D is unclear. CDR1 and CDR2 (germline): LGHNT, FRNRAP. Trimming cost V 1 base and J 4 bases, with 14 bases left between them. This CDR3 is built from 16 residues. The CDR3 spells CASGLGVPRRNQPQHF. CDR3 DNA: TGTGCTAGTGGTTTGGGCGTTCCAAGAAGGAATCAGCCCCAGCATTTT.

This chain connects TRBV7-2 to TRBJ2-7; TRBD2 might be the D (5 bases). This CDR3 contains 14 residues. Trimming stripped 2 bases from V and 7 bases from J, with 15 bases between. From germline, CDR1 is SGHTA and CDR2 FQGNSA. In nucleotides, the CDR3 is TGTGCCAGCAGCTTATTACAGCGGTCTAGGGAGCAGTACTTC. It encodes CASSLLQRSREQYF.

This clonotype was seen many times. The V and J genes are TRBV12-3 or TRBV12-4 and TRBJ1-2, with D possibly being TRBD1 (6 bases). V shed 5 bases and J shed 10 bases, with 20 bases lying between them. The CDR3 contains 14 residues. The DNA for the CDR3 is TGTGCCAGCAGTCCGTGGGGGCCAGTTTTGGACTACACCTTC. The encoded protein is CASSPWGPVLDYTF.

This clonotype was seen at least ten times. The chain recombines TRBV10-1 with TRBJ1-1; D not certain. The CDR3 length is 14 residues. CDR1 is WNHNN and CDR2 is SYGVQD in the germline V gene (reference sequence). V lost 2 bases to trimming and J lost 4 bases, with 11 bases between them. The CDR3 region is CASSERAIFTEAFF. For the CDR3, the DNA is TGCGCCAGCAGTGAGCGGGCCATCTTCACTGAAGCTTTCTTT.

As concerns this clonotype: Since a much larger clone is just one base distant, this may be a read error. V usage is TRBV11-2 and J usage is TRBJ2-3, with 11 bases fitting TRBD2. Per the germline V gene, CDR1 is SGHAT and CDR2 is FQNNGV. The CDR3 extends over 16 amino acids. The CDR3 here is CASSQGLAGSTDTQCF. DNA of the CDR3: TGCGCCAGCAGCCAAGGACTAGCGGGTTCCACAGATACGCAGTGTTTT.

This clonotype was observed a few times. A much larger clone lies one base from this, so it may be a read error. This rearrangement joins TRBV27 to TRBJ1-2; D is unclear. Germline V gene data show CDR1 as MNHEY and CDR2 as SMNVEV (reference sequence). CDR3 length: 14 residues. V lost 5 bases to trimming and J lost 3 bases, with 13 bases between them. CDR3 in amino acids: CASSVKGPHYGYTF. The CDR3 coding sequence is TGTGCCAGCAGTGTAAAAGGCCCTCACTATGGCTACACCTTC.

This chain joins TRBV6-1 and TRBJ1-2; D possibly corresponds to TRBD1 (5 bases). Per the germline V gene, CDR1 is MNHNS and CDR2 is SASEGT. The CDR3 loop spans 13 amino acids. Trimming pared 5 bases from V and 8 bases from J, leaving 15 bases between. CDR3 protein: CASSTYQGGGYTF. The CDR3, as DNA: TGTGCCAGCAGTACCTATCAGGGAGGGGGCTACACCTTC.

This clonotype was recorded many times. The chain combines TRBV12-3 or TRBV12-4 with TRBJ2-3, with 10 nucleotides matching TRBD2. Losses at the gene ends were 7 bases for V and 0 bases for J; bases not matched to a gene: 13. There are 18 residues in the CDR3. The CDR3, as DNA: TGTGCCAGCACATACACTGTGATGACTAGCGGGAGCACAGATACGCAGTATTTT. Protein product: CASTYTVMTSGSTDTQYF.

Points on this clonotype: Only one base separates this from a far larger clonotype, so it likely reflects a read error. The gene calls are TRBV11-2 and TRBJ2-3; D remains unclear. Germline V gene lookup returns CDR1 SGHAT and CDR2 FQNNGV. CDR3 size: 15 residues. Trimming cost V 3 bases and J 5 bases, with 15 bases left between them. CDR3 amino acids: CASSLTRPGIDTQYF. Here the CDR3 DNA reads TGTGCCAGCAGCTTGACAAGGCCTGGCATAGATACGCAGTATTTT.

This clonotype has only one observation. The CDR3 DNA follows: TGTGCCATCAGCCAGGGGGGACAGCCTTCCTACGAGCAGTACTTC. This codes for CAISQGGQPSYEQYF. The V call is TRBV10-3, the J call TRBJ2-7, with TRBD1 as a possible D gene (7 bases). This CDR3 contains 15 residues. Trimming stripped 6 bases from V and 1 base from J, with 16 bases between. Germline V lookup: CDR1 ENHRY, CDR2 SYGVKD.

This clonotype was counted only a few times. The J gene is TRBJ1-2, the V gene TRBV19; the match to TRBD1 covers 7 bases. This CDR3 is 15 amino acids long. Trimming cost V 5 bases and J 6 bases; bases outside gene matches: 12. Germline CDR1 LNHDA, CDR2 SQIVND (reference sequence). The CDR3 nucleotides are TGTGCCAGTAGTGGGGACAGCCGATTCGTTGATGGCTACACCTTC. This codes for CASSGDSRFVDGYTF. Filled out from reference TRBV19 and TRBJ1-2, the complete variable domain reads DGGITQSPKYLFRKEGQNVTLSCEQNLNHDAMYWYRQDPGQGLRLIYYSQIVNDFQKGDIAEGYSVSREKKESFPLTVTSAQKNPTAFYLCASSGDSRFVDGYTFGSGTRLTVV.

The table lists this clonotype with a few counts. The V gene is TRBV7-9, the J gene TRBJ2-2; no firm D call. This CDR3 region has 16 residues. V shed 5 bases and J shed 3 bases, with 16 bases lying between them. Germline V gene lookup returns CDR1 SEHNR and CDR2 FQNEAQ (reference sequence). CDR3 sequence reads: CASSNPLHGYTGELFF. CDR3 in DNA: TGTGCCAGCAGCAATCCCCTGCACGGCTACACCGGGGAGCTGTTTTTT.